This T cell receptor beta chain was recorded in a study of shared clonotypes between healthy human individuals. TCRdb's table, derived via immunoSEQ multiplex PCR, lists solely in-frame clones and lacks some. The sample lists some 530,000 clones; over 75% were seen once. V lost 4 bases, J lost 3 bases, and 8 bases stayed unmatched. This CDR3 contains 17 residues. CDR1 is SGHRS and CDR2 is YFSETQ in the germline V gene. Unsorted material relied on some 90 million PBMCs as the source of genomic DNA. The sample consisted of PBMCs. J is TRBJ2-3 and V is TRBV5-1; 13 bases are shared with TRBD2. This TCR derives from a woman aged 40 to 50 in good health. Some clones in this sample may be carry-over from other donors' samples. CDR3 amino acids: CASSTGLAGRGTDTQYF. CDR3 DNA: TGCGCCAGCAGCACGGGACTAGCGGGAAGGGGAACAGATACGCAGTATTTT.